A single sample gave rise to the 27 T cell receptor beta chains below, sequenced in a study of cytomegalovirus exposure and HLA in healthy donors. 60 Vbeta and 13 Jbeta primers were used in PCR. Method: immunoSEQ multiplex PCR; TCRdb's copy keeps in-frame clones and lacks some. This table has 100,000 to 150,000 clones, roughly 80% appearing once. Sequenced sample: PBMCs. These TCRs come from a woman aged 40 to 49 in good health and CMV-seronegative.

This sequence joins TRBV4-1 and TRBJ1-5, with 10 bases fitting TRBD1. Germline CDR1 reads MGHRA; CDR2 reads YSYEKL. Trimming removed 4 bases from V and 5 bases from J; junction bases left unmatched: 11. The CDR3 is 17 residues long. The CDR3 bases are TGCGCCAGCAGCCCTCCCCCGGGACAGGGGCGAGATCAGCCCCAGCATTTT. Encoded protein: CASSPPPGQGRDQPQHF.

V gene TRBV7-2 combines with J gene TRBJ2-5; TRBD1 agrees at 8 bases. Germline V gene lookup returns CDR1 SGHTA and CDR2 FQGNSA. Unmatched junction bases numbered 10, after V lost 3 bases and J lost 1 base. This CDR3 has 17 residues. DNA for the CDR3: TGTGCCAGCAGCTTTTTCTTGGACAGGGTGGGCCAAGAGACCCAGTACTTC. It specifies CASSFFLDRVGQETQYF.

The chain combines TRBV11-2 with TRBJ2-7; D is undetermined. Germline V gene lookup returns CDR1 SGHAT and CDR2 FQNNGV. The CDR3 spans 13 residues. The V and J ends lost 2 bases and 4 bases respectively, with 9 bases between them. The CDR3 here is CASSLTDIYEQYF. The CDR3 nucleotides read TGTGCCAGCAGCTTAACAGACATTTACGAGCAGTACTTC.

The CDR3 is CASSLSWTGDNTIYF. DNA of the CDR3: TGTGCCAGCAGTTTATCCTGGACAGGGGACAACACCATATATTTT. This rearrangement joins TRBV27 to TRBJ1-3, with TRBD1 matching 9 bases. Germline loops: CDR1 MNHEY, CDR2 SMNVEV (reference sequence). V lost 0 bases to trimming and J lost 7 bases; unmatched junction nucleotides: 4. The CDR3 is 15 amino acids.

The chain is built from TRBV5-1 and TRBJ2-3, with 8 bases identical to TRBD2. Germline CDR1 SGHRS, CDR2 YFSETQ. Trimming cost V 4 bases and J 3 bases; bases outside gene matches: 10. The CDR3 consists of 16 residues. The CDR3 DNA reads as TGCGCCAGCAGCGACCGGGGGGGCCCTTTTACAGATACGCAGTATTTT. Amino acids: CASSDRGGPFTDTQYF. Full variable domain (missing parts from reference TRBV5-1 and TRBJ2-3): KAGVTQTPRYLIKTRGQQVTLSCSPISGHRSVSWYQQTPGQGLQFLFEYFSETQRNKGNFPGRFSGRQFSNSRSEMNVSTLELGDSALYLCASSDRGGPFTDTQYFGPGTRLTVL.

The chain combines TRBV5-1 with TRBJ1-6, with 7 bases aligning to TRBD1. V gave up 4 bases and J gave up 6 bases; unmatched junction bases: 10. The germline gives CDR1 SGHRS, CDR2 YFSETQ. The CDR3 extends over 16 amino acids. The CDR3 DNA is TGCGCCAGCAGCCCCTCACGGGGACAGTCTAATTCACCCCTCCACTTT. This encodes CASSPSRGQSNSPLHF.

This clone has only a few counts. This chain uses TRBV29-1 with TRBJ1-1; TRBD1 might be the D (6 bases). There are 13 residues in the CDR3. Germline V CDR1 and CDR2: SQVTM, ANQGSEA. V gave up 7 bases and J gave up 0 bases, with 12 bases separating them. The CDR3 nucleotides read TGCAGCGGTTCGGACAGACTGAACACTGAAGCTTTCTTT. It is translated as CSGSDRLNTEAFF.

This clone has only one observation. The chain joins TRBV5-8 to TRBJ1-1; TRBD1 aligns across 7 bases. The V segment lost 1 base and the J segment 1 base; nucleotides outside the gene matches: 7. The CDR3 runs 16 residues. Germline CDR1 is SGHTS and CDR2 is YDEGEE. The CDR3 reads CASSLFAGGPNTEAFF. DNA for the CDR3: TGTGCCAGCAGCTTGTTTGCAGGGGGGCCGAACACTGAAGCTTTCTTT.

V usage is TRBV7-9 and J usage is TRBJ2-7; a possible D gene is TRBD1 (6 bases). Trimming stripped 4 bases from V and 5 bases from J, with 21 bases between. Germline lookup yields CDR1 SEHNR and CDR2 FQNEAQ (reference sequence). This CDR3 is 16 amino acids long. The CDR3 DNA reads TGTGCCAGCAGCTCCACAGGGACCCAAAGATACGACGAGCAGTACTTC. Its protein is CASSSTGTQRYDEQYF.

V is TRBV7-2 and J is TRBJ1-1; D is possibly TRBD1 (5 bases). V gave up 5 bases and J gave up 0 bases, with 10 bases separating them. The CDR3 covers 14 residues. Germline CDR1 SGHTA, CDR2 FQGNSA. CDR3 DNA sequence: TGTGCCAGCAGCCGCGGGGGTTTGAACACTGAAGCTTTCTTT. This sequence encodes CASSRGGLNTEAFF.

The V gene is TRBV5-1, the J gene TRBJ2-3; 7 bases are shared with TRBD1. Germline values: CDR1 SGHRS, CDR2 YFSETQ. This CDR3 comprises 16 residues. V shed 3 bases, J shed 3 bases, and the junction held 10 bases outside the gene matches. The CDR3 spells CASSSGTEALTDTQYF. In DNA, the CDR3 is TGCGCCAGCAGCTCCGGGACAGAAGCACTTACAGATACGCAGTATTTT.

The CDR3 nucleotides read TGCGCCAGCAGCCAAGAATCTCGCACAGATACGCAGTATTTT. Amino acids: CASSQESRTDTQYF. The genes are TRBV4-3 and TRBJ2-3; the D is unclear. The CDR3 covers 14 residues. Germline CDR1 and CDR2: LGHNA and YSLEER. Trimming stripped 0 bases from V and 1 base from J, with 5 bases between.

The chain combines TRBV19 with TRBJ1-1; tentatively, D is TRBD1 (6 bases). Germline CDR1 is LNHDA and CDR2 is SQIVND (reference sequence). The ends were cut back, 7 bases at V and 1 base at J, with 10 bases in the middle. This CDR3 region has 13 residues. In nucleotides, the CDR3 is TGTGCCAGTACCACGACAGGGAACACTGAAGCTTTCTTT. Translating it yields CASTTTGNTEAFF.

The CDR3 sequence is CASSLTGSFYGYTF. In nucleotides, the CDR3 is TGCGCCAGCAGCTTGACAGGCTCGTTCTATGGCTACACCTTC. This chain links TRBV5-1 with TRBJ1-2; possibly TRBD1 for D (5 bases). Germline V lookup: CDR1 SGHRS, CDR2 YFSETQ. The CDR3 spans 14 residues. V was shortened by 1 base and J by 4 bases, with 11 bases between the two germline ends.

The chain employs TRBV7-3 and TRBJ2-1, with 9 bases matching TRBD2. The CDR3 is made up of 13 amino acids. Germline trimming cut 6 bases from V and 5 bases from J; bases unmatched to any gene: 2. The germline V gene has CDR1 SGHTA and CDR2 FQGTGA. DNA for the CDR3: TGTGCCAGCAGTTTAGCGGGAGACAATGAGCAGTTCTTC. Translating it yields CASSLAGDNEQFF.

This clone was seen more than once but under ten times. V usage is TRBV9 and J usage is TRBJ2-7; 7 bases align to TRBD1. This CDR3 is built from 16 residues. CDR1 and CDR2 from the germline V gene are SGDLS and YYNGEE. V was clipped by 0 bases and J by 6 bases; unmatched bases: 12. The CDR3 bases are TGTGCCAGCAGCGTAGGAAGAGGGTGGGACAGAGGCGAGCAGTACTTC. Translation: CASSVGRGWDRGEQYF.

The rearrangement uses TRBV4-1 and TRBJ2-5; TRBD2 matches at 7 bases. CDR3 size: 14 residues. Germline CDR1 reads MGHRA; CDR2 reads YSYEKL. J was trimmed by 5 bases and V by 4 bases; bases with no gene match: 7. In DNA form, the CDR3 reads TGCGCCAGCAGCCGACCCGGGGGGACGGAGACCCAGTACTTC. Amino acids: CASSRPGGTETQYF.

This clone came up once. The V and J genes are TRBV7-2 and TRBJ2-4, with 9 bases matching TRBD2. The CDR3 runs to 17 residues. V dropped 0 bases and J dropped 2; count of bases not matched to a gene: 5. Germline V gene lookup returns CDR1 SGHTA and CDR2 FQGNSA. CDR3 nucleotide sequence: TGTGCCAGCAGCTTAGCGCAGACTAGCGGATCCAAAAACATTCAGTACTTC. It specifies CASSLAQTSGSKNIQYF.

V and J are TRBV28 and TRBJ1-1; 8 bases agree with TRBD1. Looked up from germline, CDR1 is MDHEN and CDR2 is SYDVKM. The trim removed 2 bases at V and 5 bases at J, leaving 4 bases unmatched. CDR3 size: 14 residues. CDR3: CASSLNWTGTEAFF. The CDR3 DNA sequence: TGTGCCAGCAGTTTAAATTGGACAGGGACTGAAGCTTTCTTT.

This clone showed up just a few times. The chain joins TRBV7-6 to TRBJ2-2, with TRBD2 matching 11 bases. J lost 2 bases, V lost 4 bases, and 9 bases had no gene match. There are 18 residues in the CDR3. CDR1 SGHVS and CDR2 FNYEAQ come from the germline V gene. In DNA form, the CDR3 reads TGTGCCAGCAGCTACGGGACTAGCGGCGGCTTTAACACCGGGGAGCTGTTTTTT. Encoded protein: CASSYGTSGGFNTGELFF. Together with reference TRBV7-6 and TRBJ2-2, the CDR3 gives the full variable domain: GAGVSQSPRYKVTKRGQDVALRCDPISGHVSLYWYRQALGQGPEFLTYFNYEAQQDKSGLPNDRFSAERPEGSISTLTIQRTEQRDSAMYRCASSYGTSGGFNTGELFFGEGSRLTVL.

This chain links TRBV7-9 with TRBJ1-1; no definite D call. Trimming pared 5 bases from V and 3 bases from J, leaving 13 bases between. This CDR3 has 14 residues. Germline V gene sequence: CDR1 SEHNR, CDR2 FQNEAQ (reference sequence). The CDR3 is CASSPPVADTEAFF. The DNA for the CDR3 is TGTGCCAGCAGCCCCCCGGTAGCGGACACTGAAGCTTTCTTT.

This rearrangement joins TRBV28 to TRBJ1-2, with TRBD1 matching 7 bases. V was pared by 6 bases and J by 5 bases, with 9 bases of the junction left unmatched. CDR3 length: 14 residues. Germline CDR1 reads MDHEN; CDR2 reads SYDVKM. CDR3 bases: TGTGCCAGCAGGCCTCTACAGGGGTGGTATGGCTACACCTTC. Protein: CASRPLQGWYGYTF.

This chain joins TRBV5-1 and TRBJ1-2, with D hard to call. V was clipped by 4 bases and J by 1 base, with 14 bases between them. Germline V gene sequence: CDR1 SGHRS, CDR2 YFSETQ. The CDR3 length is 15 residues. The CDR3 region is CASSLDQHNNYGYTF. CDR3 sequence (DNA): TGCGCCAGCAGCCTGGACCAACACAATAACTATGGCTACACCTTC.

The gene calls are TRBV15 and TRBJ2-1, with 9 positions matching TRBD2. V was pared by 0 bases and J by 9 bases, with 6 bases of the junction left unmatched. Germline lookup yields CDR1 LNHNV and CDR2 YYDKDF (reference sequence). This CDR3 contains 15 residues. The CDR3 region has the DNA TGTGCCACCAGCAGAGATAGTAGCGGGGGTGGTGAGCAGTTCTTC. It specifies CATSRDSSGGGEQFF.

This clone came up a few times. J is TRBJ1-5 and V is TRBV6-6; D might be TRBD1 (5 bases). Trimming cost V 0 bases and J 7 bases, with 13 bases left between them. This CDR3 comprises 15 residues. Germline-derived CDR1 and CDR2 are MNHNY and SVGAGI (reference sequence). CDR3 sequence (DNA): TGTGCCAGCAGTTACTCCCCCCCCCAGGGACAGCCCCAGCATTTT. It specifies CASSYSPPQGQPQHF.

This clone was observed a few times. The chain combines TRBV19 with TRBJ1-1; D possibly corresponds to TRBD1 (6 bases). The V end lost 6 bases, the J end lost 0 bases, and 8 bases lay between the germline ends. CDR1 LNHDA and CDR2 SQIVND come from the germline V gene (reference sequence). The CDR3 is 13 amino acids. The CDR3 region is CASSPGVNTEAFF. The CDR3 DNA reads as TGTGCCAGTAGCCCAGGGGTGAACACTGAAGCTTTCTTT.

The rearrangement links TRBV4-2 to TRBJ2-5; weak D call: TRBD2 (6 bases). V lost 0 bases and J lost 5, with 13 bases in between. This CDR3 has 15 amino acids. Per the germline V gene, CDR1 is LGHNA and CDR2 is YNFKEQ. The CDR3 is CASSQEGWRAETQYF. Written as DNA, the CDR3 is TGTGCCAGCAGCCAAGAAGGTTGGAGGGCCGAGACCCAGTACTTC.